These T cell receptor beta chains were read from a single sample in a study of T cells in localized non-small cell lung cancer. Sequencing was performed with immunoSEQ multiplex PCR; in TCRdb, only in-frame clones are kept and a portion is missing. The sample carries about 36,000 clones, roughly 85% recorded once. Sequencing was performed on peripheral blood, taken before any cancer treatment. The receptor source for this set is a woman between 35 and 75 years old with stage I lung adenocarcinoma. The CDR3 runs from the conserved cysteine through the conserved F or W. D genes are given only for firm matches. Not every row has a clone size; where given, it reads once, few, many or a size class.

DNA	CDR3	D	V	J	size
TGTGCCAGCAGCTCAATGAACACCGGGGAGCTGTTTTTT	CASSSMNTGELFF	-	TRBV11-3	TRBJ2-2	-
TGTGCCAGCAGCTACACCAGAGGGTTGGTCACAGATACGCAGTATTTT	CASSYTRGLVTDTQYF	-	TRBV14	TRBJ2-3	-
TGTGCCAGCAGTGGAAGGACAGTTGGAAACACCATATATTTT	CASSGRTVGNTIYF	-	TRBV6-1	TRBJ1-3	-
TGTGCCAGCATCCCGGACAGGTCGGGGGGCTATGGCTACACCTTC	CASIPDRSGGYGYTF	TRBD1	TRBV2	TRBJ1-2	once
TGTGCCAGCAGCTTATTGGGGTATGAGCAGTTCTTC	CASSLLGYEQFF	-	TRBV13	TRBJ2-1	few
TGCGCCAGCAGCCCCGGGGTGAACTATGGCTACACCTTC	CASSPGVNYGYTF	-	TRBV5-1	TRBJ1-2	-
TGTGCCAGCAGCGGGACTCCCATTACGGAGCAGTTCTTC	CASSGTPITEQFF	-	TRBV7-2	TRBJ2-1	-
TGTGCCAGCAGCCAGACTTCCGGGACAGCCCGCAGGGAGCAGTTCTTC	CASSQTSGTARREQFF	TRBD1	TRBV11-3	TRBJ2-1	once
TGTGCCAGCAGTGAAGAGGCAGTTGGGGGGGCCCAGTACTTC	CASSEEAVGGAQYF	TRBD2	TRBV2	TRBJ2-5	-
TGTGCCAGTAGGACCCAGACAGTTGGTTCAGCTTTCTTT	CASRTQTVGSAFF	-	TRBV19	TRBJ1-1	-
TGTGCCAGCAGCTTAAATCCAGCGAACACTGAAGCTTTCTTT	CASSLNPANTEAFF	-	TRBV7-2	TRBJ1-1	-
TGTGCCAGCAGCCGAACCCTAGCGGGGGGCTCCCCAGATACGCAGTATTTT	CASSRTLAGGSPDTQYF	TRBD2	TRBV11-2	TRBJ2-3	-
TGTGCCAGCAGTGAAGGCCCCCAAGTGGCTTTCTTT	CASSEGPQVAFF	-	TRBV2	TRBJ1-1	-
TGTGCCAGCCTAGCTTGGGGGGGCGTAACAGATACGCAGTATTTT	CASLAWGGVTDTQYF	-	TRBV2	TRBJ2-3	-
TGTGCCAGCTCACGTCTGGAGTTGAACACTGAAGCTTTCTTT	CASSRLELNTEAFF	-	TRBV18	TRBJ1-1	few
TGTGCCAGCAGTGGGCGAGGGACAGGGGGCATCGAGCAGTACTTC	CASSGRGTGGIEQYF	TRBD1	TRBV28	TRBJ2-7	-
TGTGCCAGCAGCTTAGGGGGACTAGCGGAACTGGAGACCCAGTACTTC	CASSLGGLAELETQYF	TRBD2	TRBV11-2	TRBJ2-5	-
TGTGCCAGTAGTATATCCCCCACCGGCCCAGCGACGCAGTATTTT	CASSISPTGPATQYF	-	TRBV19	TRBJ2-3	-
TGTGCCAGTAGTATCGACTTACGGGGGGGGTCCGCAATGGCCCAGTACTTC	CASSIDLRGGSAMAQYF	TRBD2	TRBV19	TRBJ2-5	-
TGTGCCAGCAGTGAAAGCGGGGGGGCTTCCGGGGAGACCCAGTACTTC	CASSESGGASGETQYF	TRBD2	TRBV2	TRBJ2-5	-
TGTGCCAGCCGAGCGGGGCTTAGCACAGATACGCAGTATTTT	CASRAGLSTDTQYF	TRBD2	TRBV2	TRBJ2-3	once
TGTGCCAGCAGCTTGACCGGGGGGTTCGAAGATACGCAGTATTTT	CASSLTGGFEDTQYF	TRBD2	TRBV5-6	TRBJ2-3	-
TGTGCCAGCACCTATTTCTCCACCATATATTTT	CASTYFSTIYF	-	TRBV28	TRBJ1-3	-
TGTGCCAGTAAGTGTAGCAGGGAGGGCAATCAGCCCCAGCATTTT	CASKCSREGNQPQHF	-	TRBV19	TRBJ1-5	-
TGCGCCAGCAGCCAAGGACACTCTGGGGCCAACGTCCTGACTTTC	CASSQGHSGANVLTF	-	TRBV4-3	TRBJ2-6	-
TGCGCCAGCAGCTACCGACCGAGCGAAAAACTGTTTTTT	CASSYRPSEKLFF	-	TRBV5-1	TRBJ1-4	-
TGCAGCGTTGCCGGGACAGGGGATCAGCCCCAGCATTTT	CSVAGTGDQPQHF	TRBD1	TRBV29-1	TRBJ1-5	-
TGTGCCAGCAGTTGGACGGACAGGAAGAACACTGAAGCTTTCTTT	CASSWTDRKNTEAFF	TRBD1	TRBV6-5	TRBJ1-1	-
TGTGCCAGCAGTTATGGACAGGGCGGGAGCTCCTACGAGCAGTACTTC	CASSYGQGGSSYEQYF	-	TRBV6-5	TRBJ2-7	-
TGCGCCAGCAGCTTGGGGGGACTAGCGGCTACAGATACGCAGTATTTT	CASSLGGLAATDTQYF	TRBD2	TRBV5-1	TRBJ2-3	-
TGCGCCAGCAGCGAGACGGCGGGGGCCAACGTCCTGACTTTC	CASSETAGANVLTF	-	TRBV5-1	TRBJ2-6	-
TGTGCCAGCAGCTCCGACCGATTTTACGAGCAGTACTTC	CASSSDRFYEQYF	-	TRBV4-2	TRBJ2-7	-
TGTGCCAGCAGTGAAGGGACACAGAACACTGAAGCTTTCTTT	CASSEGTQNTEAFF	-	TRBV6-1	TRBJ1-1	once
TGTGCCAGCAGCCTCACAGGGGGGATGAACGGCTACACCTTC	CASSLTGGMNGYTF	TRBD1	TRBV11-3	TRBJ1-2	-
TGTGCCAGCTCTCTCACAGGGTCCTCCTACAATGAGCAGTTCTTC	CASSLTGSSYNEQFF	-	TRBV18	TRBJ2-1	-
TGTGCCAGCAGTGTCCACAGGGGAGCCTCTGGAAACACCATATATTTT	CASSVHRGASGNTIYF	TRBD1	TRBV6-1	TRBJ1-3	-
TGTGCCAGCAGTCGGGGGAGGGTGGACACTGAAGCTTTCTTT	CASSRGRVDTEAFF	-	TRBV7-2	TRBJ1-1	-
TGTGCCAGCAGTCCGCGGAGAACGGTGAACACTGAAGCTTTCTTT	CASSPRRTVNTEAFF	-	TRBV27	TRBJ1-1	-
TGCGCCAGCAGCCAAGAAATACAGGGCGGTCGGGAAGCTTTCTTT	CASSQEIQGGREAFF	-	TRBV4-1	TRBJ1-1	-
TGCGCCAGCAGCCAAGATCTAGGGGCCGCCACAGATACGCAGTATTTT	CASSQDLGAATDTQYF	-	TRBV4-1	TRBJ2-3	-
TGTGCCAGTACGCCCAGAGGTTACAATGAGCAGTTCTTC	CASTPRGYNEQFF	-	TRBV19	TRBJ2-1	-
TGTGCCAGCAGCTTCTTTCGGACGGACGGCCCTGAAGCTTTCTTT	CASSFFRTDGPEAFF	-	TRBV7-2	TRBJ1-1	once
TGCGCCAGCAGCCAAGTCGGTCTCCAAGGGACAGATACGCAGTATTTT	CASSQVGLQGTDTQYF	-	TRBV4-1	TRBJ2-3	-
TGTGCCAGCAGCTCGACAGGTTCAACTAATGAAAAACTGTTTTTT	CASSSTGSTNEKLFF	-	TRBV5-8	TRBJ1-4	-
TGTGCCTGGAGTTACAGGGGATTATACAATGAGCAGTTCTTC	CAWSYRGLYNEQFF	TRBD1	TRBV30	TRBJ2-1	-
TGTGCCAGCAGCTACAGATCAGGCAATTCACCCCTCCACTTT	CASSYRSGNSPLHF	-	TRBV7-8	TRBJ1-6	few
TGTGCCAGCAGTGACAGCTACGAGCAGTACTTC	CASSDSYEQYF	-	TRBV28	TRBJ2-7	-
TGTGCCTGGAGTGAGCAAATCCAGGGGGTATATGGCTACACCTTC	CAWSEQIQGVYGYTF	TRBD1	TRBV30	TRBJ1-2	-
TGTGCCATCAGCCTACAGGTCGCCGGGGAGCTGTTTTTT	CAISLQVAGELFF	-	TRBV10-3	TRBJ2-2	-
TGTGCCAGCAGCTTGGACCCGGGACAGGGTTCGGCCGGGGAGCTGTTTTTT	CASSLDPGQGSAGELFF	TRBD1	TRBV5-6	TRBJ2-2	-
TGTGCCAGTAGTCTTAGGGGGACTGAAGCTTTCTTT	CASSLRGTEAFF	-	TRBV19	TRBJ1-1	-
TGTGCCAGCAGCGTAGAGGCTAGCGGGAGAGGAGATACGCAGTATTTT	CASSVEASGRGDTQYF	TRBD2	TRBV9	TRBJ2-3	-
TGTGCCAGCTCACTTCGACAGCGAACAACTAATGAAAAACTGTTTTTT	CASSLRQRTTNEKLFF	-	TRBV18	TRBJ1-4	-
TGCGCCAGCAGTGAGATGGGGGGGGCCCGCGTACATGAGCAGTTCTTC	CASSEMGGARVHEQFF	-	TRBV10-1	TRBJ2-1	once
TGTGCCAGCAGCTTTAGGTTTGGGAATGAAGCTTTCTTT	CASSFRFGNEAFF	-	TRBV7-2	TRBJ1-1	-
TGTGCCAGTAGACGTCGGGACAACACCTACGAGCAGTACTTC	CASRRRDNTYEQYF	-	TRBV19	TRBJ2-7	-
TGTGCCAGCAGCTTAGGTCTAGCGGGGGACTACGAGCAGTACTTC	CASSLGLAGDYEQYF	TRBD2	TRBV11-3	TRBJ2-7	-